A selection of T cell receptor beta chains follows, all from one sample in a study of ipilimumab plus nivolumab after autologous stem cell transplantation. Method: immunoSEQ multiplex PCR; TCRdb's copy keeps in-frame clones and lacks some. Of approximately 20,000 clones in the sample, around 80% are singletons; the top ten hold 20% to 25%. The source material was PBMCs, sampled in a trial of ipilimumab plus nivolumab as post-transplant consolidation. The receptors come from a male donor with diffuse large B-cell lymphoma. The conserved cysteine and the conserved F or W are not part of the CDR3 here.

v_call	cdr3_aa
TRBV18	ASSQGPSMNTEAF
TRBV2	ASSRTGTTGELF
TRBV5-6	ASSLAAGTPNQPQH
TRBV15	ATSQGQGTDTQY
TRBV11-2	ASSSAGDTQY
TRBV28	ASSLAATNEKLF
TRBV21-1	ASSKRPRERCAYNEQF
TRBV25-1	ASSASGGGGQPQH
TRBV18	ASSPTQENYGYT
TRBV18	ASSTGGLDSNYGYT
TRBV7-8	ASSLVSLAGEDTQY
TRBV4-2	ASSQDPAGGTDTQY
TRBV6-5	ASSYSTGSGEKLF
TRBV6-5	ASSYPVWSDQPQH
TRBV11-2	ASSTRDREFQF
TRBV4-1	ASSHQAGTGSYEQY
TRBV5-5	ASSLDPGQNYGYT
TRBV21-1	ASTQRRYEQY
TRBV5-4	ASSSDPAEEKLF
TRBV28	ASRTLYGYT
TRBV19	ASRPANGWQGGVNQPQH
TRBV11-2	ASSPRGLRTVGSVTEAF
TRBV28	ASTSHPGLKGSDTQY
TRBV5-1	ASSFAGDYGYT
TRBV7-9	ASSLGNGGTNEKLF
TRBV11-2	ASSDLIGQGNSPLH
TRBV7-3	ASSFDRAYNEQF
TRBV4-3	ASSQGHRDLAEKLF
TRBV5-1	ASRLYQETQY
TRBV18	ASSPPSLTPTGELF
TRBV6-5	ASRPQVSGANVLT
TRBV5-4	ASSSGQGRFYGYT
TRBV30	AWSAGGRQETQY
TRBV6-5	ASSYLGSPLRGYT
TRBV30	AWSDGQGNQPQH
TRBV5-1	ASSLVSPVSGNTIY
TRBV5-5	ASSFDGGSYNEQF
TRBV5-4	ASSLGGASMYTEAF
TRBV18	ASSTGFGNQPQH
TRBV5-4	ASSLPTGWAYGYT
TRBV11-1	ASSPVRAPAQETQY
TRBV30	AWIAGGRNQPQH
TRBV28	ASSRGGRNSGNTIY
TRBV7-9	ASSFVGQPQH
TRBV7-9	ASSSHANEQY
TRBV2	ASSVGSNYGYT
TRBV2	ASSVNGQGAGQPQH
TRBV4-2	ASSQDKSEAF
TRBV5-1	ASSLGWGQRGYT